This T cell receptor (beta chain) was sequenced in a study of blood T cell repertoires in COVID-19. This clone has ten or more counts. The trim removed 8 bases at V and 4 bases at J, leaving 1 base unmatched. The CDR3 contains 12 residues. Germline loops: CDR1 MGHDK, CDR2 SYGVNS. Sequencing used immunoSEQ multiplex PCR; TCRdb keeps in-frame clones, though not all of them. The data hold 150,000 to 200,000 clones, with 70% to 90% observed a single time. Input material: peripheral blood. This TCR was sampled from a human donor in a cohort sampled during active COVID-19. V usage is TRBV25-1 and J usage is TRBJ2-1; 8 bases agree with TRBD2. CDR3 sequence (DNA): TGTGCCAGCCTAGCGGGTTACAATGAGCAGTTCTTC. Residues: CASLAGYNEQFF. Using reference TRBV25-1 and TRBJ2-1 for the parts outside the CDR3, the full variable domain is EADIYQTPRYLVIGTGKKITLECSQTMGHDKMYWYQQDPGMELHLIHYSYGVNSTEKGDLSSESTVSRIRTEHFPLTLESARPSHTSQYLCASLAGYNEQFFGPGTRLTVL.